The 14 T cell receptor beta chains given below trace back to one sample, sequenced in a study of blood T cell repertoires in COVID-19. This table comes from immunoSEQ multiplex PCR, and its TCRdb copy is limited to in-frame clones, with some not included. The sample includes 250,000 to 300,000 clones, roughly 91% of them seen just once. What was sequenced was peripheral blood. These receptors were taken from a woman aged 40 to 50 who had recovered from COVID-19.

V is TRBV7-2 and J is TRBJ2-7, with D tentatively TRBD1 (6 bases). Germline values: CDR1 SGHTA, CDR2 FQGNSA. This CDR3 spans 16 amino acids. The germline V and J ends were trimmed by 5 bases and 1 base, with 18 bases remaining between them. CDR3 DNA sequence: TGTGCCAGCAGCCCCCAAGGGGGACCCGCGTCCTACGAGCAGTACTTC. Amino acids: CASSPQGGPASYEQYF.

The rearrangement uses TRBV5-1 and TRBJ1-2; 7 bases are shared with TRBD1. The germline gives CDR1 SGHRS, CDR2 YFSETQ. The CDR3 length is 15 residues. With 4 bases clipped from V and 4 bases from J, the junction kept 10 bases outside the gene matches. CDR3 loop: CASSADGQALYGYTF. In nucleotides, the CDR3 is TGCGCCAGCAGCGCAGACGGACAGGCCCTCTATGGCTACACCTTC.

J is TRBJ1-6 and V is TRBV20-1; D unclear. V was shortened by 3 bases and J by 9 bases, with 12 bases between the two germline ends. CDR1 is DFQATT and CDR2 is SNEGSKA in the germline V gene (reference sequence). The CDR3 has 13 amino acids. The CDR3 DNA reads TGCAGTGCTAGTGGCCCACCAGGTTCACCCCTCCACTTT. It encodes CSASGPPGSPLHF.

Only a few counts were recorded for this clone. This chain uses TRBV10-1 with TRBJ1-1; tentatively, D is TRBD1 (6 bases). Germline V gene lookup returns CDR1 WNHNN and CDR2 SYGVQD (reference sequence). V was cut by 8 bases and J by 6 bases, with 16 bases left in between. The CDR3 totals 13 residues. CDR3 residues: CASSRGLRAEAFF. The CDR3 DNA reads as TGCGCCAGCTCCAGGGGCCTGAGGGCTGAAGCTTTCTTT.

As concerns this clone: The sample carries other DNA sequences with the same CDR3. The chain is built from TRBV9 and TRBJ2-1; 9 nucleotides align to TRBD2. V lost 0 bases to trimming and J lost 9 bases; unmatched junction nucleotides: 4. This CDR3 has 14 amino acids. Germline assignment: CDR1 SGDLS and CDR2 YYNGEE. The CDR3: CASSVGGLAGEQFF. As DNA, the CDR3 is TGTGCCAGCAGCGTAGGGGGACTAGCAGGTGAGCAGTTCTTC.

This clone was counted a few times. V is TRBV12-3 or TRBV12-4 and J is TRBJ1-2; TRBD1 might be the D (6 bases). The CDR3 sequence is 13 residues long. With 3 bases removed from V and 2 bases from J, the gap between germline ends came to 7 bases. The CDR3 is CASSLDRNYGYTF. The DNA for the CDR3 is TGTGCCAGCAGTTTGGACAGAAACTATGGCTACACCTTC.

The rearrangement joins TRBV19 to TRBJ1-6; no reliable D call. The CDR3 is 17 amino acids. Germline values: CDR1 LNHDA, CDR2 SQIVND (reference sequence). Trimming stripped 7 bases from V and 0 bases from J, with 16 bases between. DNA of the CDR3: TGTGCCAGTACCCCAGTCGCGGCAAGCTCCTATAATTCACCCCTCCACTTT. Its protein is CASTPVAASSYNSPLHF.

The chain couples TRBV7-6 to TRBJ2-1; no firm D call. The V and J ends lost 5 bases and 4 bases respectively, with 12 bases between them. The CDR3 covers 14 residues. Per germline, CDR1 SGHVS and CDR2 FNYEAQ. CDR3 residues: CASSPELEYNEQFF. The DNA for the CDR3 is TGTGCCAGCAGCCCGGAGCTGGAGTACAATGAGCAGTTCTTC.

Note on this clone: The sample carries other DNA sequences with the same CDR3. The CDR3 DNA reads as TGTGCCAGCAGCCCAAGGGGGAGCAATCAGCCCCAGCATTTT. This sequence encodes CASSPRGSNQPQHF. The chain couples TRBV7-2 to TRBJ1-5; D is perhaps TRBD1 (6 bases). CDR1 is SGHTA, CDR2 FQGNSA, per germline. With 5 bases removed from V and 1 base from J, the gap between germline ends came to 9 bases. The CDR3 spans 14 residues.

This chain uses TRBV11-3 with TRBJ1-2; 7 bases agree with TRBD1. The CDR3 contains 14 residues. Germline CDR1 is SGHNT and CDR2 is YENEEA. V dropped 5 bases and J dropped 4; count of bases not matched to a gene: 7. CDR3 DNA sequence: TGTGCCAGCAGCCCCAGGGGGGCGTCCTATGGCTACACCTTC. Its protein product is CASSPRGASYGYTF.

CDR3 nucleotide sequence: TGTGCCACCGAAAGCCTTAACTATGGCTACACCTTC. The encoded protein is CATESLNYGYTF. This chain joins TRBV6-5 and TRBJ1-2; D remains unclear. V lost 10 bases and J 1 base, leaving 10 bases between the germline ends. The V gene's germline CDR1 is MNHEY and CDR2 SVGAGI. The CDR3 contains 12 residues.

The chain employs TRBV14 and TRBJ2-5; TRBD2 is a possible D gene (5 bases). The CDR3 length is 15 residues. Trimming removed 4 bases at V and 5 bases at J, with 17 bases between. Looked up from germline, CDR1 is SGHDN and CDR2 is FVKESK. This chain's CDR3 is CASSPGLLTRETQYF. The CDR3 DNA reads as TGTGCCAGCAGCCCTGGACTTCTCACGAGGGAGACCCAGTACTTC.

The V and J genes are TRBV7-2 and TRBJ2-7; TRBD1 aligns across 7 bases. V shed 5 bases and J 7 bases; nucleotides not matched to a gene: 8. CDR3 length: 13 amino acids. Germline CDR1 is SGHTA and CDR2 is FQGNSA. For the CDR3, the DNA is TGTGCCAGCAGCATCGACAGGGTTAGGGAGCAGTACTTC. Its protein is CASSIDRVREQYF.

The V call is TRBV6-6, the J call TRBJ1-5, with 10 bases identical to TRBD1. Germline V gene sequence: CDR1 MNHNY, CDR2 SVGAGI (reference sequence). V gave up 4 bases and J gave up 5 bases; unmatched junction bases: 8. There are 16 residues in the CDR3. CDR3 residues: CASSSLDRGRDQPQHF. CDR3 nucleotides: TGTGCCAGCAGTTCCCTCGACAGGGGGCGAGATCAGCCCCAGCATTTT.